Following are 32 T cell receptor beta chains from one sample sequenced in a study of blood T cells in healthy people across ages. PCR was performed a second time for roughly 7 to 12 cycles using a sample-barcoded 5' primer and a J-beta primer mix. TCRdb re-derived calls from the 5' RACE reads in MiXCR, one entry per CDR3 protein. This table has a few hundred thousand distinct CDR3 sequences, roughly half appearing once. The sample was blood. These receptors were taken from a man in his sixties in good health.

This chain joins TRBV20-1 and TRBJ1-5, with D tentatively TRBD1 (5 bases). The ends were cut back, 6 bases at V and 6 bases at J, with 12 bases in the middle. The germline gives CDR1 DFQATT, CDR2 SNEGSKA (reference sequence). CDR3 size: 12 residues. DNA of the CDR3: TGCAGTGCCCTCGACAGCCCTCAGCCCCAGCATTTT. This encodes CSALDSPQPQHF.

The V gene is TRBV20-1, the J gene TRBJ2-1; the D gene is possibly TRBD1 (6 bases). V lost 5 bases and J lost 1, with 12 bases in between. The length of the CDR3 is 14 residues. From germline, CDR1 is DFQATT and CDR2 SNEGSKA (reference sequence). CDR3 in amino acids: CSAFRGGSYNEQFF. DNA for the CDR3: TGCAGTGCTTTCAGGGGCGGTTCCTACAATGAGCAGTTCTTC.

This clonotype appeared once. This rearrangement joins TRBV9 to TRBJ2-3, with 7 bases lining up with TRBD2. The length of the CDR3 is 16 residues. The V segment lost 0 bases and the J segment 2 bases; nucleotides outside the gene matches: 6. Germline V gene sequence: CDR1 SGDLS, CDR2 YYNGEE. CDR3 in DNA: TGTGCCAGCAGCGTAGCGGCGGGAGAGTTCACAGATACGCAGTATTTT. The encoded protein is CASSVAAGEFTDTQYF.

This chain joins TRBV20-1 and TRBJ1-2; 9 bases match TRBD1. The CDR3 extends over 15 amino acids. J gave up 4 bases and V 4 bases, and 10 bases lay outside the gene matches. Germline loops: CDR1 DFQATT, CDR2 SNEGSKA (reference sequence). The CDR3: CSATLGRGQGYGYTF. The CDR3 region has the DNA TGCAGTGCTACGTTGGGCCGGGGACAGGGCTATGGCTACACCTTC.

The chain has TRBV6-2 or TRBV6-3 and TRBJ2-5, with 8 nucleotides matching TRBD2. Germline V gene data show CDR1 as MNHEY and CDR2 as SVGEGT. The junction had 6 bases not matched to a gene; V was cut back by 9 bases and J by 0 bases. The CDR3 has 14 residues. The CDR3 is CASSGLEYQETQYF. The DNA for the CDR3 is TGTGCCAGTTCGGGACTAGAGTACCAAGAGACCCAGTACTTC.

The V call is TRBV11-1, the J call TRBJ2-4; D gene unclear. This CDR3 has 13 amino acids. V gave up 5 bases and J gave up 0 bases, with 5 bases separating them. Per germline, CDR1 SGHAT and CDR2 FQDESV (reference sequence). The CDR3 sequence is CASSAAAKNIQYF. CDR3 in DNA: TGTGCCAGCAGCGCCGCAGCCAAAAACATTCAGTACTTC.

The table lists this clonotype with a few counts. The V gene is TRBV5-1, the J gene TRBJ2-5; 8 bases are shared with TRBD2. The CDR3 spans 16 residues. Trimming removed 3 bases from V and 2 bases from J; junction bases left unmatched: 9. From germline, CDR1 is SGHRS and CDR2 YFSETQ. Here the CDR3 reads CASSSNPGGAQETQYF. Here the CDR3 DNA reads TGCGCCAGCAGCTCAAATCCGGGAGGGGCACAAGAGACCCAGTACTTC.

This clonotype has only a few counts. V gene TRBV29-1 combines with J gene TRBJ1-1; D unresolved. Germline V gives CDR1 SQVTM, CDR2 ANQGSEA. The CDR3 has 14 residues. The ends were cut back, 6 bases at V and 5 bases at J, with 19 bases in the middle. The CDR3: CSVTREGLWTEAFF. CDR3 sequence (DNA): TGCAGCGTAACTAGGGAGGGTCTGTGGACTGAAGCTTTCTTT.

The genes are TRBV5-1 and TRBJ2-3; D not certain. Per the germline V gene, CDR1 is SGHRS and CDR2 is YFSETQ. V dropped 4 bases and J dropped 4 bases, with 13 bases sitting between them. The CDR3 extends over 14 amino acids. The CDR3 loop reads CASSPRRNADTQYF. CDR3 DNA: TGCGCCAGCAGCCCAAGACGCAACGCAGATACGCAGTATTTT. Combining the CDR3 with reference TRBV5-1 and TRBJ2-3 gives the whole variable domain KAGVTQTPRYLIKTRGQQVTLSCSPISGHRSVSWYQQTPGQGLQFLFEYFSETQRNKGNFPGRFSGRQFSNSRSEMNVSTLELGDSALYLCASSPRRNADTQYFGPGTRLTVL.

The V call is TRBV20-1, the J call TRBJ2-1; 9 positions match TRBD2. CDR1 is DFQATT, CDR2 SNEGSKA, per germline (reference sequence). With 3 bases clipped from V and 3 bases from J, the junction kept 6 bases outside the gene matches. There are 15 residues in the CDR3. The CDR3 nucleotides read TGCAGTGCTAGGAAGACTAGCGGTTTCTACAATGAGCAGTTCTTC. Translating it yields CSARKTSGFYNEQFF.

This clonotype was found a few times. The CDR3 DNA sequence: TGTGCCAGCAGTTACTCGCATCAGGGTAACTCCGAGCAGTACTTC. Translation: CASSYSHQGNSEQYF. This sequence joins TRBV6-5 and TRBJ2-5; tentative D call: TRBD1 (5 bases). The end of the DNA fits TRBJ2-7 better, so the J call may be wrong. Germline CDR1 MNHEY, CDR2 SVGAGI. This CDR3 has 15 residues.

The gene calls are TRBV29-1 and TRBJ1-1; D is uncertain. This CDR3 comprises 12 residues. Per germline, CDR1 SQVTM and CDR2 ANQGSEA. V dropped 6 bases and J dropped 6 bases, with 14 bases sitting between them. The CDR3 DNA is TGCAGCGTCCCTGCTGGGCGGCCTGAAGCTTTCTTT. Translating it yields CSVPAGRPEAFF.

The chain joins TRBV29-1 to TRBJ1-2, with D maybe TRBD1 (5 bases). The CDR3 has 14 residues. V lost 1 base and J lost 6, with 15 bases in between. Germline lookup yields CDR1 SQVTM and CDR2 ANQGSEA. CDR3 sequence (DNA): TGCAGCGTTGAAGCGAAAGAGGGGTTGGATGGCTACACCTTC. Translation: CSVEAKEGLDGYTF.

The chain combines TRBV18 with TRBJ2-6; a weak D match, TRBD1 (6 bases). CDR3 length: 18 amino acids. CDR1 KGHSH and CDR2 LQKENI come from the germline V gene. Deletions cut 6 bases from V and 0 bases from J, with 18 bases between. CDR3 nucleotide sequence: TGTGCCAGCTCCCCCCAGCGTCGACAGGACTCTGGGGCCAACGTCCTGACTTTC. It specifies CASSPQRRQDSGANVLTF. The full variable domain, with the rest looked up from reference TRBV18 and TRBJ2-6, is NAGVMQNPRHLVRRRGQEARLRCSPMKGHSHVYWYRQLPEEGLKFMVYLQKENIIDESGMPKERFSAEFPKEGPSILRIQQVVRGDSAAYFCASSPQRRQDSGANVLTFGAGSRLTVL.

This clonotype came up a few times. The V and J genes are TRBV6-2 or TRBV6-3 and TRBJ2-7; tentatively, D is TRBD1 (6 bases). The CDR3 has 14 residues. The V end lost 4 bases, the J end lost 0 bases, and 10 bases lay between the germline ends. Germline loops: CDR1 MNHEY, CDR2 SVGEGT. The CDR3 coding sequence is TGTGCCAGCAGTTCCACAGGGCCCTCCTACGAGCAGTACTTC. It yields the protein CASSSTGPSYEQYF.

Regarding this clonotype: Just one base apart from a much larger clone, this may be a read error. The V and J genes are TRBV6-9 and TRBJ2-7; D is unresolved. V lost 3 bases, J lost 5 bases, and 2 bases lay in between. The CDR3 runs to 10 residues. Germline CDR1 and CDR2: MNHGY and SVAAGI. The chain's CDR3 is CASSYHEQYF. In DNA form, the CDR3 reads TGTGCCAGCAGTTACCACGAGCAGTACTTC.

This clonotype appeared many times. The chain has TRBV7-2 and TRBJ2-1; the match to TRBD2 covers 9 bases. The CDR3 consists of 16 residues. With V trimmed by 3 bases and J by 9 bases, 12 bases remained unmatched. CDR1 and CDR2 from the germline V gene are SGHTA and FQGNSA. The CDR3 here is CASSLGFGGGAGEQFF. The CDR3 DNA reads as TGTGCCAGCAGCTTGGGTTTCGGCGGGGGGGCCGGTGAGCAGTTCTTC.

V is TRBV5-1 and J is TRBJ2-1; TRBD2 is a possible D gene (6 bases). The CDR3 extends over 16 amino acids. The ends were cut back, 3 bases at V and 6 bases at J, with 19 bases in the middle. CDR1 is SGHRS and CDR2 is YFSETQ in the germline V gene. The CDR3 protein is CASSSQPGTHTNEQFF. The CDR3 DNA follows: TGCGCCAGCAGCTCCCAGCCCGGGACTCATACCAATGAGCAGTTCTTC.

V usage is TRBV2 and J usage is TRBJ2-1, with D possibly being TRBD1 (5 bases). CDR3 length: 15 residues. The germline CDR1 and CDR2 sequences are SNHLY and FYNNEI. V lost 5 bases and J lost 13, with 24 bases in between. The CDR3 DNA follows: TGTGCCAGCAGTAAGGCCAGGGTAGAGGTCGAGACCCAGTTCTTC. Protein sequence: CASSKARVEVETQFF. The whole variable domain, remainder taken from reference TRBV2 and TRBJ2-1, is EPEVTQTPSHQVTQMGQEVILRCVPISNHLYFYWYRQILGQKVEFLVSFYNNEISEKSEIFDDQFSVERPDGSNFTLKIRSTKLEDSAMYFCASSKARVEVETQFFGPGTRLTVL.

The chain is built from TRBV20-1 and TRBJ2-1; D could derive from TRBD1 or TRBD2 (5 bases each). V was trimmed by 1 base and J by 0 bases, leaving 13 bases between them. The CDR3 has 16 amino acids. CDR1 DFQATT and CDR2 SNEGSKA come from the germline V gene (reference sequence). The CDR3 DNA reads TGCAGTGCTAGAGTTTCCCCGGGACCCTCCTACAATGAGCAGTTCTTC. Translating gives CSARVSPGPSYNEQFF.

As for this clonotype: A much larger clone lies a single base off, so this may be a read error. The chain joins TRBV27 to TRBJ2-7; no reliable D call. The CDR3 runs 13 residues. Germline V gene data show CDR1 as MNHEY and CDR2 as SMNVEV (reference sequence). The CDR3 region has the DNA TGTGCCAGCCACAGTTTGATCTCCTACAAGCAGTACTTC. Its protein product is CASHSLISYKQYF.

V is TRBV4-2 and J is TRBJ2-1, with 8 bases matching TRBD2. V shed 0 bases and J 0 bases; nucleotides not matched to a gene: 7. CDR1 is LGHNA and CDR2 is YNFKEQ in the germline V gene. This CDR3 is 18 amino acids long. The CDR3, as DNA: TGTGCCAGCAGCCAAGATTTGGCGGGGGGAAGCTCCTACAATGAGCAGTTCTTC. The encoded protein is CASSQDLAGGSSYNEQFF.

The V and J genes are TRBV2 and TRBJ2-7, with 8 bases fitting TRBD2. The germline CDR1 and CDR2 sequences are SNHLY and FYNNEI. The CDR3 extends over 15 amino acids. The J segment lost 7 bases and the V segment lost 1 base, leaving 9 bases of the junction unmatched. In nucleotides, the CDR3 is TGTGCCAGCAGTGAAGGGGCCAGCGGGAGTTTTGAGCAGTACTTC. Its translation is CASSEGASGSFEQYF. Filled out from reference TRBV2 and TRBJ2-7, the complete variable domain reads EPEVTQTPSHQVTQMGQEVILRCVPISNHLYFYWYRQILGQKVEFLVSFYNNEISEKSEIFDDQFSVERPDGSNFTLKIRSTKLEDSAMYFCASSEGASGSFEQYFGPGTRLTVT.

The chain combines TRBV7-2 with TRBJ1-4; TRBD1 might be the D (5 bases). The germline V and J ends were trimmed by 5 bases and 8 bases, with 21 bases remaining between them. This CDR3 has 16 residues. Germline V gene data show CDR1 as SGHTA and CDR2 as FQGNSA. CDR3 nucleotides: TGTGCCAGCAGCAGCTTTGGGGGGGAGGTAGGGGAAAAACTGTTTTTT. It yields the protein CASSSFGGEVGEKLFF.

This chain uses TRBV5-1 with TRBJ2-6; either TRBD1 or TRBD2 may supply D (5 bases each). V gave up 3 bases and J gave up 4 bases, with 11 bases separating them. Germline CDR1 is SGHRS and CDR2 is YFSETQ. The CDR3 has 15 residues. The chain's CDR3 is CASSSSGRGANVLTF. CDR3 in DNA: TGCGCCAGCAGCTCATCAGGGAGAGGGGCCAACGTCCTGACTTTC.

This clonotype has only one observation. The chain links TRBV7-2 to TRBJ1-5, with D unclear. The V end lost 0 bases, the J end lost 4 bases, and 10 bases lay between the germline ends. This CDR3 region has 15 residues. CDR1 and CDR2 from the germline V gene are SGHTA and FQGNSA. The CDR3 protein is CASSLAGARNQPQHF. For the CDR3, the DNA is TGTGCCAGCAGCTTAGCGGGAGCCCGAAATCAGCCCCAGCATTTT.

The chain is built from TRBV5-1 and TRBJ2-5; D is perhaps TRBD1 (7 bases). Germline V gives CDR1 SGHRS, CDR2 YFSETQ. The CDR3 is 15 residues long. With 4 bases removed from V and 2 bases from J, the gap between germline ends came to 15 bases. CDR3 nucleotide sequence: TGCGCCAGCAGCAAGGGGGGACAGTATCAAGAGACCCAGTACTTC. It specifies CASSKGGQYQETQYF. The whole variable domain, remainder taken from reference TRBV5-1 and TRBJ2-5, is KAGVTQTPRYLIKTRGQQVTLSCSPISGHRSVSWYQQTPGQGLQFLFEYFSETQRNKGNFPGRFSGRQFSNSRSEMNVSTLELGDSALYLCASSKGGQYQETQYFGPGTRLLVL.

J is TRBJ2-4 and V is TRBV20-1, with TRBD2 identical over 7 bases. V was pared by 0 bases and J by 9 bases, with 8 bases of the junction left unmatched. The CDR3 spans 14 residues. Germline loops: CDR1 DFQATT, CDR2 SNEGSKA (reference sequence). The CDR3 loop is CSARDMGGAFIQYF. CDR3 sequence (DNA): TGCAGTGCTAGAGATATGGGAGGGGCCTTCATTCAGTACTTC.

The rearrangement links TRBV29-1 to TRBJ2-7, with D possibly being TRBD1 (6 bases). The last part of the DNA fits TRBJ2-4 better; the J call may be wrong. The CDR3 totals 14 residues. Per the germline V gene, CDR1 is SQVTM and CDR2 is ANQGSEA. The CDR3 nucleotides read TGCAGCGTTGAAGGGACAGACGAAAAAAACATTCAGTACTTC. Its protein product is CSVEGTDEKNIQYF.

The chain uses TRBV7-9 and TRBJ2-1; 11 bases agree with TRBD2. The V segment lost 5 bases and the J segment 10 bases; nucleotides outside the gene matches: 1. The CDR3 consists of 12 residues. Germline V gene data show CDR1 as SEHNR and CDR2 as FQNEAQ (reference sequence). CDR3 coding DNA: TGTGCCAGCAGCCGGACTAGCGGGGAGCAGTTCTTC. Translating it yields CASSRTSGEQFF.

The rearrangement uses TRBV18 and TRBJ2-4; 7 bases line up with TRBD2. Trimming removed 1 base from V and 1 base from J; junction bases left unmatched: 13. Germline loops: CDR1 KGHSH, CDR2 LQKENI. The CDR3 runs 19 residues. CDR3 amino acids: CASSPLRSGTPRAKNIQYF. The CDR3, as DNA: TGTGCCAGCTCACCACTTCGAAGCGGGACCCCACGCGCCAAAAACATTCAGTACTTC.

This chain uses TRBV5-1 with TRBJ1-2; 7 nucleotides align to TRBD1. CDR1 is SGHRS and CDR2 is YFSETQ in the germline V gene. The CDR3 is 17 amino acids. J gave up 8 bases and V 0 bases, and 16 bases lay outside the gene matches. The DNA for the CDR3 is TGCGCCAGCAGCTTGGCCCGGGACAGAGTTCGTCGCGGAGGCTACACCTTC. Amino acid sequence: CASSLARDRVRRGGYTF.